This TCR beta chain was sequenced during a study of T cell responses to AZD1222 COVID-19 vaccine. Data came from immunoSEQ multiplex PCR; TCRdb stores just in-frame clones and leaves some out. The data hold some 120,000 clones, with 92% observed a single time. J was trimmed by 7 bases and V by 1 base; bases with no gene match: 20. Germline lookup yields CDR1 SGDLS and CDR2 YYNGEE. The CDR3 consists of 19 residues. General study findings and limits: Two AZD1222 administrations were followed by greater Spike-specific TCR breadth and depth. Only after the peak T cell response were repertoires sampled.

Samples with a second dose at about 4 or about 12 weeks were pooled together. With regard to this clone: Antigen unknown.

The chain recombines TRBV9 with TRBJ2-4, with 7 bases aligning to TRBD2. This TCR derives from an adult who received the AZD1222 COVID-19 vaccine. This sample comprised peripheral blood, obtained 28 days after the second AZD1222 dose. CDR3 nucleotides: TGTGCCAGCAGCGTACTGATGATAGATCGGGCGGGAGACTCGAACATTCAGTACTTC. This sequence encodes CASSVLMIDRAGDSNIQYF.